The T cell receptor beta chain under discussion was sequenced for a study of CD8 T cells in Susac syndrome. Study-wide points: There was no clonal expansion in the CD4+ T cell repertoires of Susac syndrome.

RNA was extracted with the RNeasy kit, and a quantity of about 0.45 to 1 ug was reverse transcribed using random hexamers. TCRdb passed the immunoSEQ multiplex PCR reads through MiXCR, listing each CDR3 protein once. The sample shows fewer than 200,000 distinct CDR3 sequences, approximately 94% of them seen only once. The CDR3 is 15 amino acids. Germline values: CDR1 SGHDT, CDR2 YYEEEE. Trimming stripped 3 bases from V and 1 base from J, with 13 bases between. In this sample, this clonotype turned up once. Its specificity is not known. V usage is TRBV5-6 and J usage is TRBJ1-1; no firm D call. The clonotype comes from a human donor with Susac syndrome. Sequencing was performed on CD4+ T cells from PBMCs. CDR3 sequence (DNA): TGTGCCAGCAGCTCCCCTAAGGGATCGAACACTGAAGCTTTCTTT. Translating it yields CASSSPKGSNTEAFF.